The 20 T cell receptor beta chains below come from one sample, sequenced in a study of neurological immune-mediated disorders. Time point given: longitudinal time-point 3. MiXCR, run by TCRdb on the 5' RACE reads, gives a single entry per CDR3 protein. The table records more than 75,000 distinct CDR3 sequences, about 4.5% of them present only once. Sequencing input: PBMCs. The receptor set was obtained from a woman aged 60-70 years with multiple sclerosis.

In this sample, this clonotype turned up many times. V and J are TRBV5-1 and TRBJ2-2, with TRBD1 as a possible D gene (6 bases). Germline V gene sequence: CDR1 SGHRS, CDR2 YFSETQ. V was cut by 4 bases and J by 2 bases, with 18 bases left in between. This CDR3 is 17 amino acids long. This CDR3 reads CASSLEPPGHNTGELFF. As DNA, the CDR3 is TGCGCCAGCAGCCTCGAACCTCCGGGACATAACACCGGGGAGCTGTTTTTT.

This clonotype was counted at least ten times. This chain connects TRBV6-6 to TRBJ1-2; TRBD1 is a possible D gene (6 bases). The germline V gene encodes CDR1 MNHNY and CDR2 SVGAGI (reference sequence). V lost 6 bases, J lost 4 bases, and 15 bases lay in between. This CDR3 comprises 14 residues. CDR3 sequence (DNA): TGTGCCAGCAGGGTCGGACAGACTCTCTATGGCTACACCTTC. Protein sequence: CASRVGQTLYGYTF.

This clonotype has a count of ten or more. The chain has TRBV15 and TRBJ1-1; D is unresolved. V was cut by 3 bases and J by 6 bases, with 5 bases left in between. Germline values: CDR1 LNHNV, CDR2 YYDKDF (reference sequence). This CDR3 contains 11 residues. CDR3 sequence: CATSRVSEAFF. As DNA, the CDR3 is TGTGCCACCAGCAGGGTATCTGAAGCTTTCTTT.

This clonotype was observed many times. This chain joins TRBV18 and TRBJ2-7; D is tentatively TRBD1 or TRBD2 (5 bases each). This CDR3 spans 15 amino acids. The ends were cut back, 1 base at V and 2 bases at J, with 12 bases in the middle. Looked up from germline, CDR1 is KGHSH and CDR2 is LQKENI. CDR3 loop: CASSPRDRGPYEQYF. The CDR3 DNA reads as TGTGCCAGCTCACCACGGGATAGGGGACCCTACGAGCAGTACTTC.

This clonotype occurred many times. J is TRBJ2-1 and V is TRBV20-1; 7 bases are a match to TRBD1. Germline V gives CDR1 DFQATT, CDR2 SNEGSKA (reference sequence). The V and J ends lost 3 bases and 5 bases, in that order; junction bases with no gene match: 10. The CDR3 covers 15 residues. The DNA for the CDR3 is TGCAGTGCTAGGGGCTACAGGGGTCTAAACAATGAGCAGTTCTTC. Protein product: CSARGYRGLNNEQFF.

This clonotype has a handful of counts. A junction boundary mismatches the germline segment, possibly from a read error. The rearrangement uses TRBV20-1 and TRBJ1-1; possibly TRBD1 for D (6 bases). The CDR3 has 19 amino acids. Germline CDR1 is DFQATT and CDR2 is SNEGSKA (reference sequence). The CDR3 loop reads CSARGGGRASPRVKTEAFF. The CDR3 DNA sequence: TGCAGTGCTAGAGGGGGGGGGCGAGCGTCCCCAAGAGTGAAAACTGAAGCTTTCTTT.

This clonotype was observed many times. The chain couples TRBV5-1 to TRBJ2-7; TRBD1 aligns across 11 bases. Germline V gene lookup returns CDR1 SGHRS and CDR2 YFSETQ. Unmatched junction bases numbered 11, after V lost 2 bases and J lost 4 bases. The CDR3 has 17 residues. CDR3 region: CASSFRPGQGARYEQYF. In DNA, the CDR3 is TGCGCCAGCAGCTTCCGCCCAGGACAGGGGGCGAGATACGAGCAGTACTTC.

This clonotype was observed many times. This chain connects TRBV5-5 to TRBJ2-4; D uncertain. Trimming shortened V by 1 base and J by 8 bases, and 7 bases separated the two germline ends. Germline V gives CDR1 SGHKS, CDR2 YYEKEE (reference sequence). The CDR3 has 12 amino acids. Here the CDR3 reads CASSLYPDIQYF. CDR3 in DNA: TGTGCCAGCAGCTTGTACCCGGACATTCAGTACTTC.

This clonotype occurred many times. This chain uses TRBV6-4 with TRBJ1-1; D gene uncertain. Germline CDR1 is MRHNA and CDR2 is SNTAGT. This CDR3 has 15 amino acids. Trimming took off 8 bases at V and 1 base at J, with 17 bases between the two ends. CDR3 loop: CASALDNLENTEAFF. CDR3 nucleotide sequence: TGTGCCAGCGCCTTGGATAACCTAGAGAACACTGAAGCTTTCTTT.

This clonotype was seen repeatedly, ten times or more. This sequence joins TRBV5-5 and TRBJ2-7, with D perhaps matching TRBD1 (5 bases). The CDR3 sequence is 15 residues long. Trimming took 0 bases from V and 0 from J, leaving 10 bases between them. Germline-derived CDR1 and CDR2 are SGHKS and YYEKEE (reference sequence). The CDR3: CASSLGQLSSYEQYF. CDR3 nucleotide sequence: TGTGCCAGCAGCTTGGGACAGTTAAGCTCCTACGAGCAGTACTTC.

This clonotype was picked up many times. V is TRBV5-1 and J is TRBJ2-7; no clear D. V lost 2 bases, J lost 1 base, and 7 bases lay in between. The CDR3 sequence is 13 residues long. The germline V gene encodes CDR1 SGHRS and CDR2 YFSETQ. This chain's CDR3 is CASSFVESYEQYF. CDR3 nucleotides: TGCGCCAGCAGCTTCGTCGAGTCCTACGAGCAGTACTTC.

Many counts were recorded for this clonotype. The rearrangement links TRBV7-2 to TRBJ2-1; D is uncertain. From germline, CDR1 is SGHTA and CDR2 FQGNSA. CDR3 length: 14 residues. Trimming stripped 5 bases from V and 6 bases from J, with 14 bases between. The CDR3 nucleotides read TGTGCCAGCAGCAATCGGAACAGCCCCAATGAGCAGTTCTTC. Translated, it gives CASSNRNSPNEQFF.

This clonotype was detected ten times or more. The CDR3 loop is CASSSAAPQMGTGELFF. CDR3 DNA: TGTGCCAGCAGTTCCGCGGCCCCCCAAATGGGGACCGGGGAGCTGTTTTTT. The genes are TRBV6-5 and TRBJ2-2; no reliable D call. Germline values: CDR1 MNHEY, CDR2 SVGAGI. CDR3 length: 17 residues. Trimming removed 4 bases from V and 5 bases from J, with 20 bases in between.

A remark on this clonotype: The junction shows a germline mismatch at one end, possibly a read error. Written as DNA, the CDR3 is TGTGCCATCAGCTCGCAAGAGACGGAGAACACTGAAGCTTTCTTT. Encoded protein: CAISSQETENTEAFF. This chain joins TRBV7-6 and TRBJ1-1; D unclear. Germline assignment: CDR1 SGHVS and CDR2 FNYEAQ. This CDR3 comprises 15 residues.

In this sample, this clonotype turned up many times. The rearrangement links TRBV28 to TRBJ2-7; 8 bases are a match to TRBD2. Germline CDR1 and CDR2: MDHEN and SYDVKM. CDR3 length: 15 residues. V shed 5 bases, J shed 2 bases, and the junction held 8 bases outside the gene matches. The CDR3 DNA follows: TGTGCCAGCAGTCCGGCCGGTAGCGGGGCCTACGAGCAGTACTTC. This encodes CASSPAGSGAYEQYF.

This clonotype occurred many times. The chain is built from TRBV11-2 and TRBJ2-3; D is undetermined. Trimming left V 2 bases short and J 1 base short, with 10 bases between. Germline CDR1 and CDR2: SGHAT and FQNNGV. The CDR3 sequence is 15 residues long. The CDR3 loop is CASSLWGTGTDTQYF. The DNA for the CDR3 is TGTGCCAGCAGCTTATGGGGTACTGGCACAGATACGCAGTATTTT. Looking up the rest from reference TRBV11-2 and TRBJ2-3 gives the full variable domain: EAGVAQSPRYKIIEKRQSVAFWCNPISGHATLYWYQQILGQGPKLLIQFQNNGVVDDSQLPKDRFSAERLKGVDSTLKIQPAKLEDSAVYLCASSLWGTGTDTQYFGPGTRLTVL.

This clonotype was recorded only once. This chain uses TRBV28 with TRBJ1-2; 9 bases match TRBD1. Germline V gene data show CDR1 as MDHEN and CDR2 as SYDVKM. CDR3 length: 14 amino acids. V was clipped by 6 bases and J by 8 bases; unmatched bases: 10. The CDR3 loop is CASSLPGTGNGYTF. The CDR3 nucleotides are TGTGCCAGCAGCCTACCCGGGACAGGGAACGGCTACACCTTC.

This clonotype was seen ten or more times. The V call is TRBV18, the J call TRBJ2-1; tentative D call: TRBD1 (6 bases). V lost 1 base, J lost 4 bases, and 8 bases lay in between. Germline V gene sequence: CDR1 KGHSH, CDR2 LQKENI. The CDR3 is 14 amino acids. CDR3 in amino acids: CASSPRGQYNEQFF. The CDR3 DNA follows: TGTGCCAGCTCACCACGCGGACAGTACAATGAGCAGTTCTTC.

This clonotype was counted at least ten times. This chain links TRBV27 with TRBJ1-1, with D possibly being TRBD1 (6 bases). Germline loops: CDR1 MNHEY, CDR2 SMNVEV (reference sequence). The CDR3 consists of 14 residues. Trimming removed 6 bases at V and 4 bases at J, with 15 bases between. This CDR3 is CASSPHGGLTEAFF. The DNA of the CDR3 is TGTGCCAGCAGCCCGCACGGGGGGCTCACTGAAGCTTTCTTT.

This clonotype was recorded at least ten times. The gene calls are TRBV18 and TRBJ2-7; perhaps TRBD2 as D (5 bases). The V end was cut by 5 bases, the J end by 0 bases, with 17 bases between. The CDR3 has 16 amino acids. Germline assignment: CDR1 KGHSH and CDR2 LQKENI. CDR3 in amino acids: CASSSLAGMSSYEQYF. CDR3 coding DNA: TGTGCCAGCTCATCGTTGGCGGGTATGAGCTCCTACGAGCAGTACTTC.